Listed below are T cell receptor beta chains from one sample, sequenced in a study of cytomegalovirus exposure and HLA in healthy donors. Profiled with immunoSEQ multiplex PCR; TCRdb holds only in-frame clones, not every one. The sample shows about 130,000 clones, 85% to 90% of them seen only once. Sequenced input: PBMCs. The origin of the receptors is a young woman in good health and CMV-seropositive. CDR3s include the opening cysteine and the closing phenylalanine or tryptophan. Each record gives: clone size, J gene, D gene, V gene, CDR3 protein, CDR3 DNA. The D gene is left open where the match is weak. Clone size is stated in some rows and not others, as once, few, many or a class when expanded.

>few|TRBJ2-1|.|TRBV15
CATSSSGNEQFF
TGTGCCACCAGCAGTTCGGGCAATGAGCAGTTCTTC
>once|TRBJ2-7|TRBD1|TRBV9
CASSPDRSREQYF
TGTGCCAGCAGCCCGGACAGGTCTCGAGAGCAGTACTTC
>.|TRBJ2-1|TRBD1|TRBV28
CASSPLTGVDGNEQFF
TGTGCCAGCAGCCCTTTGACAGGGGTAGATGGCAATGAGCAGTTCTTC
>.|TRBJ2-3|TRBD1|TRBV11-2
CASSLAGTGSADTQYF
TGTGCCAGCAGCTTAGCCGGGACAGGATCAGCAGATACGCAGTATTTT
>.|TRBJ2-7|TRBD1|TRBV6-1
CASSVRRDRSSYEQYF
TGTGCCAGCAGTGTCCGCCGGGACAGATCCTCCTACGAGCAGTACTTC
>.|TRBJ1-1|.|TRBV28
CASMTGGEGNTEAFF
TGTGCCAGTATGACGGGAGGGGAAGGCAACACTGAAGCTTTCTTT
>.|TRBJ2-3|.|TRBV29-1
CSVGGTTTDTQYF
TGCAGCGTTGGCGGGACCACCACAGATACGCAGTATTTT
>.|TRBJ2-7|TRBD2|TRBV4-1
CASSPSPGGYEQYF
TGCGCCAGCAGCCCCTCTCCGGGGGGATACGAGCAGTACTTC
>once|TRBJ2-3|TRBD2|TRBV25-1
CASSQSGRPTDTQYF
TGTGCCAGCAGTCAGAGCGGGAGACCGACAGATACGCAGTATTTT
>.|TRBJ2-7|.|TRBV28
CASSFRYEQYF
TGTGCCAGCAGTTTCAGGTACGAGCAGTACTTC
>.|TRBJ2-1|TRBD1|TRBV19
CASSAQTGGGQFF
TGTGCCAGTAGTGCCCAAACAGGGGGAGGGCAGTTCTTC
>.|TRBJ2-7|.|TRBV9
CASSVESSYEQYF
TGTGCCAGCAGCGTAGAGAGCTCCTACGAGCAGTACTTC
>.|TRBJ1-3|.|TRBV9
CASSARDSQLYGNTIYF
TGTGCCAGCAGCGCCCGGGACTCACAGCTCTATGGAAACACCATATATTTT
>.|TRBJ2-7|.|TRBV6-1
CASSAMFGEQYF
TGTGCCAGCAGTGCCATGTTCGGGGAGCAGTACTTC
>few|TRBJ2-7|TRBD2|TRBV7-9
CASSPPPGGRYEQYF
TGTGCCAGCAGCCCGCCCCCCGGCGGGAGATACGAGCAGTACTTC
>.|TRBJ2-1|.|TRBV6-6
CASRPRGLGYNEQFF
TGTGCCAGCAGACCTCGGGGGTTGGGCTACAATGAGCAGTTCTTC
>.|TRBJ1-1|TRBD1|TRBV5-1
CASSRGQGADTEAFF
TGCGCCAGCAGCCGGGGACAGGGGGCCGACACTGAAGCTTTCTTT
>.|TRBJ1-1|TRBD1|TRBV10-3
CAISWDRANTEAFF
TGTGCCATCAGCTGGGACAGGGCGAACACTGAAGCTTTCTTT
>.|TRBJ1-1|TRBD1|TRBV29-1
CSVAGQGARLFTEAFF
TGCAGCGTCGCCGGACAGGGGGCGCGTTTGTTCACTGAAGCTTTCTTT
>.|TRBJ2-3|.|TRBV7-2
CASSRGFNTDTQYF
TGTGCCAGCAGCCGGGGTTTCAACACAGATACGCAGTATTTT
>.|TRBJ1-2|TRBD1|TRBV5-6
CASNAASGQGRYGYTF
TGTGCCAGCAACGCAGCCTCTGGACAGGGGCGCTATGGCTACACCTTC
>.|TRBJ2-7|TRBD2|TRBV28
CASSGAGALSYEQYF
TGTGCCAGCAGCGGAGCGGGAGCCCTCTCCTACGAGCAGTACTTC
>once|TRBJ1-5|.|TRBV28
CASSLQGWASNQPQHF
TGTGCCAGCAGTTTACAGGGGTGGGCGAGCAATCAGCCCCAGCATTTT